A selection of T cell receptor beta chains follows, all from one sample in a study of memory CD4+ T cells and cytomegalovirus serostatus. Here immunoSEQ multiplex PCR was the method, and the copy in TCRdb shows in-frame clones only, minus some. The sample has about 27,000 clones, 70% to 80% seen once. Sequenced: memory CD4+ T cells from blood. These receptors were collected from an adult in good health and CMV-seronegative. Both conserved end residues are part of each CDR3. Each record gives: clone size, V gene, D gene, J gene, CDR3 protein, CDR3 DNA. A D gene is named only where the DNA matches it firmly. Some rows have no size entry. The others give once, few or many, or a class for an expanded clone.

size: -
V: TRBV18
D: -
J: TRBJ1-4
CDR3: CASSSPGPPNEKLFF
DNA: TGTGCCAGCTCATCCCCGGGACCGCCTAATGAAAAACTGTTTTTT

size: few
V: TRBV13
D: TRBD1
J: TRBJ1-1
CDR3: CASRRTGSEAFF
DNA: TGTGCCAGCAGACGGACAGGTTCTGAAGCTTTCTTT

size: -
V: TRBV6-1
D: -
J: TRBJ2-7
CDR3: CASSEGPEREQYF
DNA: TGTGCCAGCAGTGAAGGACCTGAGAGGGAGCAGTACTTC

size: -
V: TRBV19
D: TRBD2
J: TRBJ2-7
CDR3: CASSMGGARGGYEQYF
DNA: TGTGCCAGTAGTATGGGAGGGGCCCGCGGCGGCTACGAGCAGTACTTC

size: -
V: TRBV28
D: -
J: TRBJ1-2
CDR3: CASSSEHSLTQGIYGYTF
DNA: TGTGCCAGCAGTTCCGAACACTCCCTAACCCAGGGTATCTATGGCTACACCTTC

size: few
V: TRBV19
D: TRBD2
J: TRBJ2-7
CDR3: CASSPRGTSGSVGEQYF
DNA: TGTGCCAGTAGTCCCAGGGGGACTAGCGGTTCTGTGGGCGAGCAGTACTTC

size: few
V: TRBV7-8
D: -
J: TRBJ1-1
CDR3: CASSLGKRDTEAFF
DNA: TGTGCCAGCAGCTTAGGGAAACGGGACACTGAAGCTTTCTTT

size: once
V: TRBV5-4
D: -
J: TRBJ2-1
CDR3: CASSLGGQISYNEQFF
DNA: TGTGCCAGCAGCTTGGGGGGGCAGATATCCTACAATGAGCAGTTCTTC

size: -
V: TRBV28
D: -
J: TRBJ2-5
CDR3: CASSLSVRYGTQYF
DNA: TGTGCCAGCAGTTTATCCGTTCGGTATGGGACCCAGTACTTC

size: few
V: TRBV5-5
D: -
J: TRBJ1-2
CDR3: CASSLLGRVAYGYTF
DNA: TGTGCCAGCAGCTTGTTAGGCAGGGTGGCATATGGCTACACCTTC

size: -
V: TRBV11-3
D: TRBD1
J: TRBJ2-5
CDR3: CASSLTGGLQETQYF
DNA: TGTGCCAGCAGCTTAACAGGGGGCTTACAAGAGACCCAGTACTTC

size: -
V: TRBV11-3
D: -
J: TRBJ1-1
CDR3: CASSLVKGSTEAFF
DNA: TGTGCCAGCAGCTTAGTAAAGGGGAGCACTGAAGCTTTCTTT

size: -
V: TRBV9
D: TRBD1
J: TRBJ1-2
CDR3: CASSTRQGGGGYTF
DNA: TGTGCCAGCAGCACCCGACAGGGTGGCGGTGGCTACACCTTC

size: -
V: TRBV29-1
D: TRBD1
J: TRBJ1-2
CDR3: CSVGQGDGYTF
DNA: TGCAGCGTTGGACAGGGGGATGGCTACACCTTC

size: few
V: TRBV7-6
D: -
J: TRBJ1-5
CDR3: CASSLKGGQPQHF
DNA: TGTGCCAGCAGCTTAAAGGGGGGTCAGCCCCAGCATTTT

size: once
V: TRBV7-9
D: TRBD1
J: TRBJ1-4
CDR3: CASSLAGQGWEKLFF
DNA: TGTGCCAGCAGCTTAGCGGGACAGGGATGGGAAAAACTGTTTTTT

size: -
V: TRBV10-3
D: -
J: TRBJ1-3
CDR3: CAAMEGEGLNTIYF
DNA: TGTGCCGCCATGGAGGGGGAAGGTTTGAACACCATATATTTT

size: -
V: TRBV5-4
D: TRBD1
J: TRBJ2-7
CDR3: CASSLGGQGKGYEQYF
DNA: TGTGCCAGCAGCTTGGGCGGACAGGGTAAGGGCTACGAGCAGTACTTC

size: -
V: TRBV2
D: TRBD2
J: TRBJ2-2
CDR3: CASSKTSGWVTGELFF
DNA: TGTGCCAGCAGTAAGACTAGCGGGTGGGTCACCGGGGAGCTGTTTTTT

size: -
V: TRBV7-9
D: TRBD1
J: TRBJ1-1
CDR3: CASSLVQGSEAFF
DNA: TGTGCCAGCAGCTTAGTACAGGGGAGTGAAGCTTTCTTT

size: once
V: TRBV10-2
D: -
J: TRBJ1-2
CDR3: CASVSGTTNYGYTF
DNA: TGCGCCAGCGTCTCCGGGACAACTAACTATGGCTACACCTTC

size: -
V: TRBV7-6
D: -
J: TRBJ2-7
CDR3: CASSLEGSVGWTSYEQYF
DNA: TGTGCCAGCAGCTTAGAAGGTTCTGTCGGCTGGACAAGCTACGAGCAGTACTTC

size: -
V: TRBV5-8
D: TRBD2
J: TRBJ2-7
CDR3: CASSLGAGRFYEQYF
DNA: TGTGCCAGCAGCTTGGGAGCCGGGAGGTTCTACGAGCAGTACTTC

size: -
V: TRBV12-2
D: -
J: TRBJ2-5
CDR3: CASREEQETQYF
DNA: TGTGCAAGTCGGGAGGAACAAGAGACCCAGTACTTC

size: few
V: TRBV21-1
D: -
J: TRBJ2-3
CDR3: CASSLNLRTPNADTQYF
DNA: TGTGCCAGCAGCCTTAACCTTCGGACGCCCAACGCAGATACGCAGTATTTT

size: -
V: TRBV7-8
D: TRBD1
J: TRBJ1-6
CDR3: CASSLEAGGTYNSPLHF
DNA: TGTGCCAGCAGCTTAGAAGCAGGGGGGACCTATAATTCACCCCTCCACTTT

size: -
V: TRBV19
D: TRBD1
J: TRBJ2-1
CDR3: CASSFQGARNEQFF
DNA: TGTGCCAGTAGTTTCCAGGGGGCGCGTAATGAGCAGTTCTTC

size: -
V: TRBV4-1
D: -
J: TRBJ1-2
CDR3: CASSQEALTVYGYTF
DNA: TGCGCCAGCAGCCAAGAAGCGTTGACAGTCTATGGCTACACCTTC

size: -
V: TRBV18
D: TRBD2
J: TRBJ2-1
CDR3: CASSPQTSGGFDEQFF
DNA: TGTGCCAGCTCACCACAGACTAGCGGGGGGTTTGATGAGCAGTTCTTC

size: -
V: TRBV25-1
D: TRBD1
J: TRBJ1-4
CDR3: CASHRDRGEKLFF
DNA: TGTGCCAGCCACCGGGACAGGGGTGAAAAACTGTTTTTT

size: -
V: TRBV9
D: -
J: TRBJ2-5
CDR3: CASSVDVRGETQYF
DNA: TGTGCCAGCAGCGTAGATGTTCGGGGGGAGACCCAGTACTTC

size: -
V: TRBV5-6
D: TRBD1
J: TRBJ1-2
CDR3: CASSLRGPLNYGYTF
DNA: TGTGCCAGCAGCTTGAGGGGGCCGCTAAACTATGGCTACACCTTC

size: -
V: TRBV5-6
D: -
J: TRBJ1-1
CDR3: CASSIGQEAFF
DNA: TGTGCCAGCAGCATCGGACAGGAAGCTTTCTTT

size: -
V: TRBV11-2
D: -
J: TRBJ1-5
CDR3: CASSFGEDQPQHF
DNA: TGTGCCAGCAGCTTTGGGGAAGATCAGCCCCAGCATTTT

size: -
V: TRBV11-2
D: -
J: TRBJ2-2
CDR3: CASSFDPSGELFF
DNA: TGTGCCAGCAGCTTCGACCCATCCGGGGAGCTGTTTTTT

size: -
V: TRBV18
D: -
J: TRBJ1-1
CDR3: CASSPDQNTEAFF
DNA: TGTGCCAGCTCACCGGATCAGAACACTGAAGCTTTCTTT

size: -
V: TRBV5-5
D: -
J: TRBJ1-2
CDR3: CASSLGSSGAYGYTF
DNA: TGTGCCAGCAGCTTGGGATCGAGTGGGGCCTATGGCTACACCTTC